This TCR beta chain was captured in a study of tumor-infiltrating lymphocytes in primary liver carcinoma (dated by TCRdb to the late 2010s). About the investigation overall: Between November 2015 and March 2016, about 5 patients in China with histopathologically diagnosed primary liver carcinoma had their tumors surgically resected. Each sample produced roughly 3.65 to 8 million productive TCRbeta reads, and read depth showed no significant difference between tissue types. TCRbeta repertoire sequencing covered 35 or so specimens from 5 patients: some 25 tumor regions, 5 adjacent noncancerous liver tissues and 5 peripheral blood samples. Of the five patients, three men and two women aged 30 to 69 years, four had hepatocellular carcinoma and one had combined HCC and intrahepatic cholangiocarcinoma. Tumors of the five patients were stage T1-T3 N0M0 with maximum diameters of roughly 4.2 to 11 cm. For each liver tumor, the study sampled five regions along with adjacent normal tissue and blood, and applied TCRbeta repertoire sequencing, expression microarrays and whole-exome sequencing. Technical replicate repertoires showed high reproducibility, with mean shared-clone rates roughly 0.89 and correlation coefficients above 0.95. The study at large found these results: Pairs of tumor regions showed greater repertoire overlap (mean 36%) than tumor-adjacent pairs (approximately 17%) or tumor-blood pairs (about 14%), which is consistent with antigen-driven expansion. Because sequencing covered only the TCR beta chain and unpaired alpha chains were not captured, true repertoire diversity is likely underestimated. Bulk unsorted samples precluded comparing CD4+ and CD8+ T cell repertoires. The study included only four to six patients, and the authors note findings should be validated in a larger study. A significantly larger repertoire fraction was made up by the top 250 clones in tumors than in blood (p = 0.039).

RNA from unsorted whole blood was extracted with TRIzol reagent, and germline DNA was obtained with the DNeasy Blood & Tissue kit. At the time of sampling, the patients were treatment-naive and had chronic HBV infection. Approximately 3.8 milliliters of peripheral blood were collected into K2EDTA tubes before surgery. Starting from roughly 500 ng total RNA, TCRbeta-specific cDNA was produced by reverse transcription with a constant-region primer and ProtoScript II reverse transcriptase. Construction of the TCRbeta libraries relied on three nested rounds of multiplex PCR, following a slightly modified ARM-PCR procedure. Sample barcodes and Illumina adapters were attached in a final 25-cycle PCR using Deep VentR polymerase. Amplicons of 200-500 bp were gel-purified with a QIAquick gel extraction kit before sequencing. The TCRbeta amplicons were sequenced with 250-bp paired-end reads on an Illumina HiSeq 2500. The authors' pipeline ran thus. Reads were quality-trimmed with Trimmomatic v0.33, and paired reads were merged with FLASH v1.2.11 to recover full CDR3 sequences. V, D and J germline segments were assigned to the rearranged TCRbeta sequences by MiGEC v1.2.1b. VDJtools v1.0.0 computed clonotype statistics and Shannon-Wiener diversity indices. Except for diversity analysis, only the 250 most abundant clonotypes of each sample were used in subsequent analyses to reduce sampling bias. TCRdb handled the public reads itself, with Q25 trimming in fastp and clone calling in MiXCR, and kept productive beta chains. One record per CDR3 amino acid sequence lists the most common genes and DNA. It is TCRdb's table, rather than the study itself, that gives the V and J calls and clone size. This sample lists about 320,000 distinct CDR3 sequences; approximately 65% were detected once. About 8.4% of the sample belongs to the ten largest clones.

A word on this clonotype: Its antigen is currently not known. A much larger clone lies a single base off, so this may be a read error.

Specimen: peripheral blood. This clonotype was sampled from a man in his forties with primary liver carcinoma and hepatitis B virus infection.

The nucleotide sequence reads TGTGCCAGCAATTATGGGTCATTCGATTCGTCGGCCCCCTACGAGCAGTACTTC. Its product reads: CASNYGSFDSSAPYEQYF. The V and J genes are TRBV6-2 or TRBV6-3 and TRBJ2-7, with the D gene uncertain. The CDR3 numbers 18 residues from cysteine through phenylalanine. Left in the record is the CDR3 DNA by itself, 54 bases read in frame from the first base. Reading the germline V gene gives CDR1 MNHEY and CDR2 SVGEGT. The germline ends are 27 bases apart after V is trimmed by 7 bases and J by 2 bases.